These T cell receptor beta chains were read from a single sample in a study of shared clonotypes between healthy human individuals. The data were produced by immunoSEQ multiplex PCR, yet TCRdb's version contains in-frame clones alone and is incomplete. The sample shows 2 million to 2.5 million clones, around 90% of them seen only once. The sequencing sample was made of naive CD4+ T cells from PBMCs. These receptors were collected from a man between 18 and 35 years old in good health. Some clones in this sample may be carry-over from other donors' samples. Each CDR3 is given with its conserved first and last residue.

J | V | CDR3
TRBJ2-7 | TRBV7-2 | CASSPSQGFSYEQYF
TRBJ2-1 | TRBV5-4 | CASSPGQGRSEQFF
TRBJ2-5 | TRBV18 | CASSPGGGLGETQYF
TRBJ2-6 | TRBV6-1 | CASSVTGGSGANVLTF
TRBJ2-2 | TRBV11-2 | CASSQKLTGLAGELFF
TRBJ2-1 | TRBV10-3 | CAISGTSNEQFF
TRBJ2-3 | TRBV6-6 | CASSYDFLGTDTQYF
TRBJ2-5 | TRBV18 | CASSPQTGGAGETQYF
TRBJ2-3 | TRBV2 | CASRRETDTQYF
TRBJ2-7 | TRBV15 | CATSRDPGQGAREQYF